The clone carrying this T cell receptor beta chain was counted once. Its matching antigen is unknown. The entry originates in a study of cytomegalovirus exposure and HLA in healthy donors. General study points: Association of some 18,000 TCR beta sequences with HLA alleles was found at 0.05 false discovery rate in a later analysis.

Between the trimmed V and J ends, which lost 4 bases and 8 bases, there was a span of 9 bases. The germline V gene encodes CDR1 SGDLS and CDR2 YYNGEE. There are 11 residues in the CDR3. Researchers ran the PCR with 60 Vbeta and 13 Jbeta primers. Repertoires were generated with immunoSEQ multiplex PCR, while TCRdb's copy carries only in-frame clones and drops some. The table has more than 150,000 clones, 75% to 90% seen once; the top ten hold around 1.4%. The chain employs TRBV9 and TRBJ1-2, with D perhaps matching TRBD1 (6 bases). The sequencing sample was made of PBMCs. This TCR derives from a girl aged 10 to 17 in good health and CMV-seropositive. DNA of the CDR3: TGTGCCAGCAGCCGCGGACAGGGCTACACCTTC. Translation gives CASSRGQGYTF.